The clone carrying this T cell receptor (beta chain) was counted many times. This sample was taken from a study of T cells in Graves' hyperthyroidism and ophthalmopathy. Amplified TCR beta CDR3 regions derived from RNA transcripts. First-round RT-PCR targeting the TCR CDR3 was performed with the HTBI primer set. One entry per CDR3 protein results from TCRdb running MiXCR on the multiplex PCR reads. The table has fewer than 500,000 distinct CDR3 sequences, about 13% seen once. Extraction of PBMCs used 8.5 to 10 ml of fresh peripheral blood. The CDR3 extends over 15 amino acids. The V segment lost 4 bases and the J segment 4 bases; nucleotides outside the gene matches: 4. Looked up from germline, CDR1 is SGDLS and CDR2 is YYNGEE.

The TCR originated in a man aged 30-40 years with Graves' hyperthyroidism that later progressed to Graves' ophthalmopathy. The chain links TRBV9 to TRBJ2-7; TRBD2 matches 14 bases. Sequencing was done on a sample of blood. CDR3 region: CASSPGTSGGYEQYF. CDR3 DNA sequence: TGTGCCAGCAGCCCCGGGACTAGCGGGGGTTACGAGCAGTACTTC. The full variable domain, with the rest looked up from reference TRBV9 and TRBJ2-7, is DSGVTQTPKHLITATGQRVTLRCSPRSGDLSVYWYQQSLDQGLQFLIQYYNGEERAKGNILERFSAQQFPDLHSELNLSSLELGDSALYFCASSPGTSGGYEQYFGPGTRLTVT.